This T cell receptor (beta chain) was documented in a study of shared clonotypes between healthy human individuals. Study-wide results and caveats: Only a few donors were included, so the genetic and exposure-history diversity represented was limited. Blood was the only sampled material, and tissue repertoires likely differ.

Germline V lookup: CDR1 SQVTM, CDR2 ANQGSEA. The CDR3 sequence is 18 residues long. Trimming left V 3 bases short and J 5 bases short, with 28 bases between. As regards this clone: Its antigen remains unknown.

Using about 190 ng DNA, around 30,000 T cell genomes, the sorted-subset replicate PCRs were run. Source study methods: ImmunoSEQ junction-only sequences lacked quality scores, so their filtering differed. Sequencing used immunoSEQ multiplex PCR; TCRdb keeps in-frame clones, though not all of them. V and J calls and clone size are given by that table; D and trimming were obtained from the DNA. This table has more than 2,000,000 clones, 90% to 95% appearing once. Input material: naive CD4+ T cells from PBMCs. The subset denotes: CD45RA+ positively selected. The chain joins TRBV29-1 to TRBJ2-5, with D perhaps TRBD1 or TRBD2 (5 bases each). This TCR derives from a man between 18 and 29 years old in good health. Some clones in this sample may be carry-over from other donors' samples. The CDR3 DNA reads TGCAGCGTTGATGCCCGTACATTGACAGACTACTTTACGGAGACCCAGTACTTC. It translates to CSVDARTLTDYFTETQYF.